The rows below give T cell receptor beta chains drawn from one sample of a study of shared clonotypes between healthy human individuals. Assay used: immunoSEQ multiplex PCR; TCRdb lists only in-frame clones, some missing. The sample lists some 700,000 clones, roughly 88% seen once, with around a third in the top ten. Sequenced sample: memory CD8+ T cells from PBMCs. These receptors came from a man younger than 35 in good health. Some clones in this sample may be carry-over from other donors' samples. Both conserved end residues are part of each CDR3. The order of the fields is V gene, J gene, clone size, D gene, CDR3 DNA, CDR3 protein. A D gene is named only where the DNA matches it firmly. The size of a clone is reported for some rows only, either as once, few or many, or as a class for expanded clones.

>TRBV27|TRBJ1-1|.|TRBD1
TGTGCCAGCAGTTCATACGGACAGGGGGACACTGAAGCTTTCTTT
CASSSYGQGDTEAFF
>TRBV4-1|TRBJ2-1|.|TRBD2
TGCGCCAGCAGCCAAGAGACAGCGGGAGGGCCCTACAATGAGCAGTTCTTC
CASSQETAGGPYNEQFF
>TRBV7-9|TRBJ1-5|.|TRBD1
TGTGCCAGCAGCCAACAGGGGATGAATCAGCCCCAGCATTTT
CASSQQGMNQPQHF
>TRBV7-9|TRBJ1-5|.|TRBD1
TGTGCCAGCAGCTTAGCACAGGGGAGTCAGCCCCAGCATTTT
CASSLAQGSQPQHF
>TRBV7-9|TRBJ2-5|once|TRBD2
TGTGCCAGCAGCTTAAGGGCGGGAGACCAAGAGACCCAGTACTTC
CASSLRAGDQETQYF
>TRBV9|TRBJ1-1|.|.
TGTGCCAGCAGCACCGGTACCTCTACTGAAGCTTTCTTT
CASSTGTSTEAFF
>TRBV7-9|TRBJ2-6|.|TRBD1
TGTGCCAGCAGCTCACGACAGGGACCCTCTGGGGCCAACGTCCTGACTTTC
CASSSRQGPSGANVLTF
>TRBV18|TRBJ2-7|.|.
TGTGCCAGCTCACCGGGCCGCTCCTACGAGCAGTACTTC
CASSPGRSYEQYF
>TRBV9|TRBJ2-7|.|.
TGTGCCAGCAGCGTAGATGGGGGGTTTCTCTACGAGCAGTACTTC
CASSVDGGFLYEQYF
>TRBV6-5|TRBJ1-2|.|.
TGTGCCAGCAGTTATCCCCGAGATATGACCTTC
CASSYPRDMTF
>TRBV11-2|TRBJ1-1|.|.
TGTGCCAGCAGCTTAGGCGGGACGGGCCGTGAAGCTTTCTTT
CASSLGGTGREAFF
>TRBV11-2|TRBJ2-1|.|TRBD2
TGTGCCAGCAGCTTCCCCGTTGGACTAGCGGAGAATGAGCAGTTCTTC
CASSFPVGLAENEQFF
>TRBV11-2|TRBJ2-7|.|TRBD1
TGTGCCAGCAGCAACCCGGACAGGGCCTACGAGCAGTACTTC
CASSNPDRAYEQYF
>TRBV10-3|TRBJ2-1|.|TRBD2
TGTGCCATCAGTGAAGGGCCGACTAGCGGGAGGGGTGGTGAGCAGTTCTTC
CAISEGPTSGRGGEQFF
>TRBV9|TRBJ2-3|.|.
TGTGCCAGCAGCGTAGCAGGGACCGCAGATACGCAGTATTTT
CASSVAGTADTQYF
>TRBV28|TRBJ2-3|once|TRBD2
TGTGCCAGCAGTTTGTCCACTAGCGGGAGTGTAAAATTCACAGATACGCAGTATTTT
CASSLSTSGSVKFTDTQYF
>TRBV29-1|TRBJ1-1|.|.
TGCAGCGTTGAGAGAAGGGCAGTCATGAACACTGAAGCTTTCTTT
CSVERRAVMNTEAFF
>TRBV7-9|TRBJ1-2|.|.
TGTGCCAGCAGCTTAGTTCTCCGTAGGGGCTACACCTTC
CASSLVLRRGYTF
>TRBV28|TRBJ2-3|.|.
TGTGCCAGCAGTTTTTGGGTTGAGGGAGATACGCAGTATTTT
CASSFWVEGDTQYF
>TRBV4-1|TRBJ2-7|.|.
TGCGCCAGCAGCCAAGTATCAGGGACCTACGAGCAGTACTTC
CASSQVSGTYEQYF
>TRBV30|TRBJ1-2|.|.
TGTGCCGAGACGGGTGTTAAGAACTATGGCTACACCTTC
CAETGVKNYGYTF
>TRBV27|TRBJ2-2|.|.
TGTGCCAGCAGCCTAACCGCAGGCGACACCGGGGAGCTGTTTTTT
CASSLTAGDTGELFF
>TRBV4-1|TRBJ2-7|.|.
TGCGCCAGCAGCCAAGGCGCGGTCTACGAGCAGTACTTC
CASSQGAVYEQYF
>TRBV4-3|TRBJ2-5|.|.
TGCGCCAGCAGCCAAGATTGGAGGCCGGGGGCAACAAAGACCCAGTACTTC
CASSQDWRPGATKTQYF
>TRBV28|TRBJ2-2|.|.
TGTGCCAGCAGTTTCACAGGGTTGGCCGGGGAGCTGTTTTTT
CASSFTGLAGELFF
>TRBV7-9|TRBJ1-5|.|.
TGTGCCAGCAGCTTAGGAGGGGGACGGCAGCCCCAGCATTTT
CASSLGGGRQPQHF
>TRBV28|TRBJ1-1|.|.
TGTGCCAGCAGTCTCTTCCTGCTAAGGCGGGACACTGAAGCTTTCTTT
CASSLFLLRRDTEAFF